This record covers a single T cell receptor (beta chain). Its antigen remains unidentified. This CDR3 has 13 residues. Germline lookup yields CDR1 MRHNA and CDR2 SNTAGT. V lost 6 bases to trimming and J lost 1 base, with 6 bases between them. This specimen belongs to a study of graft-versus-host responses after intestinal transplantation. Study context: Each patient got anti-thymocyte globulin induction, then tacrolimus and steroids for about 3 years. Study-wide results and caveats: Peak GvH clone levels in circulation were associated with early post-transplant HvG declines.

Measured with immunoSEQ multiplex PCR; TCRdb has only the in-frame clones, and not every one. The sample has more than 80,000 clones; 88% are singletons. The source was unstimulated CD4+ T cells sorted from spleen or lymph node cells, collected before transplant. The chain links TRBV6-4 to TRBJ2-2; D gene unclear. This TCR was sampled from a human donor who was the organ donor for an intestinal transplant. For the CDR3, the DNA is TGTGCCAGCAGCTGGCAGAACACCGGGGAGCTGTTTTTT. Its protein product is CASSWQNTGELFF.